The 32 T cell receptor beta chains presented below share a single source sample, sequenced in a study of metastatic and nonmetastatic thyroid tumors. With MiXCR, TCRdb called clones anew from the PCR reads. Here the sample spans fewer than 35,000 clones, 25% to 35% being singletons. Prior to thyroid surgery, none of the patients had received any treatment. The source material was blood. The receptor source for this set is a female donor with papillary thyroid cancer or a benign thyroid nodule (not recorded which). Some clones in this sample may be carry-over from other donors' samples.

This clone has a handful of counts. The rearrangement uses TRBV19 and TRBJ1-2; TRBD1 matches at 9 bases. CDR1 and CDR2 from the germline V gene are LNHDA and SQIVND (reference sequence). The J segment lost 4 bases and the V segment lost 4 bases, leaving 1 base of the junction unmatched. The CDR3 has 13 amino acids. The CDR3 DNA reads TGTGCCAGTAGTAAGGGACAGGGCTATGGCTACACCTTC. It translates to CASSKGQGYGYTF.

The V and J genes are TRBV12-3 or TRBV12-4 and TRBJ1-1; no firm D call. The V and J ends lost 3 bases and 8 bases respectively, with 10 bases between them. This CDR3 has 12 residues. The CDR3 reads CASSLGPHEAFF. In DNA form, the CDR3 reads TGTGCCAGCAGTTTGGGCCCACACGAAGCTTTCTTT.

This clone was seen more than once but under ten times. The junction departs from the called germline gene at one end, perhaps through a read error. The chain joins TRBV6-1 to TRBJ1-2, with 7 bases matching TRBD1. The V gene's germline CDR1 is MNHNS and CDR2 SASEGT. The CDR3 runs 14 residues. CDR3 residues: CASSLTGDDYGYAF. The CDR3 coding sequence is TGTGCCAGCAGTTTAACAGGGGATGACTATGGCTACGCCTTC.

There are a few counts of this clone. This chain uses TRBV6-1 with TRBJ2-1; D is undetermined. V was shortened by 0 bases and J by 6 bases, with 6 bases between the two germline ends. Germline loops: CDR1 MNHNS, CDR2 SASEGT. The CDR3 extends over 13 amino acids. The CDR3 is CASSEAPANEQFF. DNA for the CDR3: TGTGCCAGCAGTGAAGCGCCCGCCAATGAGCAGTTCTTC.

This clone was detected a few times. This chain connects TRBV27 to TRBJ2-1, with D uncertain. CDR3 length: 12 amino acids. The germline V and J ends were trimmed by 9 bases and 7 bases, with 13 bases remaining between them. Germline assignment: CDR1 MNHEY and CDR2 SMNVEV (reference sequence). CDR3 DNA: TGTGCCAGTCGGATCTTGGGGAATGAGCAGTTCTTC. This codes for CASRILGNEQFF.

The V gene is TRBV11-2, the J gene TRBJ2-7, with a possible D match to TRBD1 (5 bases). CDR1 and CDR2 from the germline V gene are SGHAT and FQNNGV. V lost 3 bases and J lost 5, with 11 bases in between. The length of the CDR3 is 13 residues. The CDR3 region has the DNA TGTGCCAGCAGCTTGATTACAGGCAACGAGCAGTACTTC. This gives the protein CASSLITGNEQYF.

V usage is TRBV28 and J usage is TRBJ2-5, with D unclear. The ends were cut back, 6 bases at V and 4 bases at J, with 3 bases in the middle. Germline V gives CDR1 MDHEN, CDR2 SYDVKM. This CDR3 is built from 10 residues. CDR3 amino acids: CASSRETQYF. The CDR3 DNA sequence: TGTGCCAGCAGCAGAGAGACCCAGTACTTC. Full variable domain (outside the CDR3, taken from reference TRBV28 and TRBJ2-5): DVKVTQSSRYLVKRTGEKVFLECVQDMDHENMFWYRQDPGLGLRLIYFSYDVKMKEKGDIPEGYSVSREKKERFSLILESASTNQTSMYLCASSRETQYFGPGTRLLVL.

J is TRBJ1-2 and V is TRBV11-2; no clear D. V dropped 5 bases and J dropped 1 base, with 17 bases sitting between them. CDR3 length: 16 amino acids. Germline V gene lookup returns CDR1 SGHAT and CDR2 FQNNGV. CDR3 region: CASSPSFGNFNYGYTF. The CDR3 nucleotides are TGTGCCAGCAGCCCCAGTTTCGGCAACTTTAACTATGGCTACACCTTC.

This chain uses TRBV7-3 with TRBJ2-3, with no clear D. The V end lost 1 base, the J end lost 4 bases, and 6 bases lay between the germline ends. The length of the CDR3 is 13 residues. In germline, CDR1 is SGHTA, CDR2 FQGTGA. The CDR3 sequence is CASSLSSPDTQYF. CDR3 in DNA: TGTGCCAGCAGCTTAAGTTCCCCAGATACGCAGTATTTT. The full variable domain, in which reference TRBV7-3 and TRBJ2-3 provide the parts outside the CDR3, is GAGVSQTPSNKVTEKGKYVELRCDPISGHTALYWYRQSLGQGPEFLIYFQGTGAADDSGLPNDRFFAVRPEGSVSTLKIQRTERGDSAVYLCASSLSSPDTQYFGPGTRLTVL.

This chain uses TRBV12-3 or TRBV12-4 with TRBJ2-1; D unresolved. Trimming removed 5 bases from V and 4 bases from J, with 9 bases in between. The length of the CDR3 is 13 residues. The CDR3 DNA reads TGTGCCAGCAGTCTCCGTAGGTACAATGAGCAGTTCTTC. Amino acid sequence: CASSLRRYNEQFF.

J is TRBJ1-2 and V is TRBV7-2, with 9 positions matching TRBD1. Trimming removed 2 bases from V and 4 bases from J; junction bases left unmatched: 5. The CDR3 runs to 15 residues. Germline assignment: CDR1 SGHTA and CDR2 FQGNSA. As DNA, the CDR3 is TGTGCCAGCAGCTTAACTGGACAGGGGCTCTATGGCTACACCTTC. This translates into CASSLTGQGLYGYTF.

The table lists this clone with a few counts. A read error is possible here, since a much larger clone lies one base away. Other DNA variants within this sample encode the same CDR3. The chain joins TRBV12-3 or TRBV12-4 to TRBJ1-1; D gene unclear. The V and J ends lost 2 bases and 8 bases respectively, with 12 bases between them. This CDR3 is built from 13 residues. The CDR3 reads CASSLSSLAEAFF. The DNA for the CDR3 is TGTGCCAGCAGTTTAAGTAGCCTGGCCGAAGCTTTCTTT.

The chain links TRBV6-1 to TRBJ1-6; tentatively, D is TRBD1 (5 bases). This CDR3 has 14 amino acids. Looked up from germline, CDR1 is MNHNS and CDR2 is SASEGT. Trimming stripped 8 bases from V and 6 bases from J, with 14 bases between. The CDR3 bases are TGTGCCAGCGGAGGGGTGGGGGGTAATTCACCCCTCCACTTT. Translating it yields CASGGVGGNSPLHF.

This clone is medium-sized in the sample. This chain links TRBV7-8 with TRBJ2-1, with 7 bases matching TRBD2. Germline V gene lookup returns CDR1 SGHVS and CDR2 FQNEAQ. J gave up 7 bases and V 4 bases, and 4 bases lay outside the gene matches. The CDR3 is 13 residues long. The CDR3 bases are TGTGCCAGCAGCTCCCCGGGACTAAATGAGCAGTTCTTC. It is translated as CASSSPGLNEQFF. Complete variable domain (other parts from reference TRBV7-8 and TRBJ2-1): GAGVSQSPRYKVAKRGQDVALRCDPISGHVSLFWYQQALGQGPEFLTYFQNEAQLDKSGLPSDRFFAERPEGSVSTLKIQRTQQEDSAVYLCASSSPGLNEQFFGPGTRLTVL.

Sample share makes this clone medium-sized. The chain employs TRBV6-2 or TRBV6-3 and TRBJ2-5, with D tentatively TRBD1 or TRBD2 (5 bases each). CDR3 length: 16 amino acids. Trimming removed 2 bases at V and 0 bases at J, with 13 bases between. Germline V gene lookup returns CDR1 MNHEY and CDR2 SVGEGT. The CDR3 here is CASSYRAGRNQETQYF. CDR3 sequence (DNA): TGTGCCAGCAGTTACCGGGCAGGGAGAAACCAAGAGACCCAGTACTTC.

The genes are TRBV2 and TRBJ2-5; 8 nucleotides match TRBD2. V trimming: 4 bases; J trimming: 2 bases; junction bases outside the gene matches: 18. CDR1 and CDR2 from the germline V gene are SNHLY and FYNNEI. The CDR3 loop spans 19 amino acids. The DNA of the CDR3 is TGTGCCAGCAGTGGTGTCGGACTAGCTTTCAAGGGGGTTCAAGAGACCCAGTACTTC. Translated: CASSGVGLAFKGVQETQYF.

The V gene is TRBV12-3 or TRBV12-4, the J gene TRBJ1-2; the D is unclear. The CDR3 loop spans 14 amino acids. The V end lost 4 bases, the J end lost 1 base, and 10 bases lay between the germline ends. The CDR3 region is CASSSLQLNYGYTF. The CDR3 DNA reads as TGTGCCAGCAGTTCCCTACAGCTTAACTATGGCTACACCTTC.

V is TRBV20-1 and J is TRBJ2-1; 13 bases agree with TRBD2. Germline values: CDR1 DFQATT, CDR2 SNEGSKA (reference sequence). This CDR3 region has 14 residues. V lost 5 bases, J lost 6 bases, and 4 bases stayed unmatched. This CDR3 reads CSALLAGGLNEQFF. CDR3 bases: TGCAGTGCTTTACTAGCGGGAGGGCTCAATGAGCAGTTCTTC.

The chain has TRBV9 and TRBJ2-7; 10 positions match TRBD1. This CDR3 contains 14 residues. Germline CDR1 reads SGDLS; CDR2 reads YYNGEE. The junction had 2 bases not matched to a gene; V was cut back by 0 bases and J by 5 bases. CDR3 loop: CASSVAGTGDEQYF. The DNA for the CDR3 is TGTGCCAGCAGCGTAGCTGGGACAGGGGACGAGCAGTACTTC.

The chain couples TRBV19 to TRBJ1-5; perhaps TRBD1 as D (6 bases). The CDR3 is 12 amino acids. V was clipped by 9 bases and J by 2 bases, with 8 bases between them. The germline V gene encodes CDR1 LNHDA and CDR2 SQIVND (reference sequence). The CDR3 nucleotides are TGTGCCAGCCGACAGGGCAATCAGCCCCAGCATTTT. Translation gives CASRQGNQPQHF.

The genes are TRBV7-9 and TRBJ1-2; D is possibly TRBD1 (5 bases). The CDR3 runs 15 residues. Germline CDR1 reads SEHNR; CDR2 reads FQNEAQ (reference sequence). Trimming pared 2 bases from V and 4 bases from J, leaving 14 bases between. CDR3 bases: TGTGCCAGCAGCTTAAAGGGGTTTACGGGCTATGGCTACACCTTC. Protein: CASSLKGFTGYGYTF.

The chain links TRBV20-1 to TRBJ2-1, with 7 bases matching TRBD2. CDR1 and CDR2 (germline): DFQATT, SNEGSKA (reference sequence). J lost 1 base, V lost 5 bases, and 5 bases had no gene match. The CDR3 contains 14 residues. The CDR3 reads CSAGLGGSYNEQFF. CDR3 DNA: TGCAGTGCTGGACTCGGGGGGTCCTACAATGAGCAGTTCTTC.

The chain recombines TRBV5-1 with TRBJ1-6; TRBD1 is a possible D gene (5 bases). The CDR3 loop spans 16 amino acids. Germline-derived CDR1 and CDR2 are SGHRS and YFSETQ. V lost 4 bases to trimming and J lost 9 bases, with 20 bases between them. The CDR3 protein is CASSPTETLGISPLHF. Here the CDR3 DNA reads TGCGCCAGCAGCCCGACAGAGACTTTGGGGATTTCACCCCTCCACTTT.

This clone was observed a handful of times. The rearrangement joins TRBV28 to TRBJ2-2; 10 nucleotides line up with TRBD2. V lost 2 bases, J lost 5 bases, and 5 bases stayed unmatched. Germline V gene data show CDR1 as MDHEN and CDR2 as SYDVKM. The CDR3 runs 16 residues. This CDR3 is CASSLALAGKTGELFF. CDR3 DNA: TGTGCCAGCAGTTTAGCACTAGCGGGGAAAACCGGGGAGCTGTTTTTT.

This clone has a count of ten or more. The chain has TRBV5-5 and TRBJ1-4; 10 bases map to TRBD1. Germline lookup yields CDR1 SGHKS and CDR2 YYEKEE (reference sequence). V lost 4 bases and J lost 0; bases outside the gene matches: 3. The CDR3 spans 16 residues. The CDR3 here is CASSPGQGATNEKLFF. CDR3 nucleotides: TGTGCCAGCAGCCCAGGACAGGGGGCAACTAATGAAAAACTGTTTTTT.

This clone was found a few times. The chain joins TRBV12-3 or TRBV12-4 to TRBJ1-6; 8 positions agree with TRBD1. CDR3 length: 15 residues. V lost 4 bases, J lost 4 bases, and 3 bases stayed unmatched. CDR3 region: CASSSGGDYNSPLHF. The CDR3 region has the DNA TGTGCCAGCAGTTCAGGGGGCGATTATAATTCACCCCTCCACTTT.

J is TRBJ2-2 and V is TRBV5-1; no reliable D call. Germline V gene lookup returns CDR1 SGHRS and CDR2 YFSETQ. The CDR3 sequence is 12 residues long. With 6 bases removed from V and 5 bases from J, the gap between germline ends came to 8 bases. The CDR3 here is CASMPETGELFF. DNA of the CDR3: TGCGCCAGCATGCCCGAAACCGGGGAGCTGTTTTTT. Supplemented by reference TRBV5-1 and TRBJ2-2, the full variable domain reads KAGVTQTPRYLIKTRGQQVTLSCSPISGHRSVSWYQQTPGQGLQFLFEYFSETQRNKGNFPGRFSGRQFSNSRSEMNVSTLELGDSALYLCASMPETGELFFGEGSRLTVL.

This clone has more than one count but fewer than ten. CDR3 protein: CASSLRGGAVEAFF. For the CDR3, the DNA is TGTGCCAGCAGTCTCCGAGGGGGTGCTGTAGAAGCTTTCTTT. This rearrangement joins TRBV12-3 or TRBV12-4 to TRBJ1-1, with D maybe TRBD1 (6 bases). The CDR3 spans 14 residues. V lost 5 bases, J lost 8 bases, and 18 bases lay in between.

This clone was counted only a few times. The chain carries TRBV4-2 and TRBJ2-7; the D gene could be TRBD1 or TRBD2 (6 bases each). Trimming removed 4 bases from V and 2 bases from J, with 15 bases in between. CDR3 size: 15 residues. Looked up from germline, CDR1 is LGHNA and CDR2 is YNFKEQ. The chain's CDR3 is CASSPSAGQTYEQYF. The CDR3, as DNA: TGTGCCAGCAGCCCCTCGGCGGGACAAACCTACGAGCAGTACTTC.

To note about this clone: Compared with germline, one end of the junction differs, possibly owing to a read error. The J gene is TRBJ2-5, the V gene TRBV7-3; D is ambiguous. The V gene's germline CDR1 is SGHTA and CDR2 FQGTGA. This CDR3 comprises 13 residues. The CDR3 spells CASSRRYAETQYF. For the CDR3, the DNA is TGTGCCAGCAGCCGACGTTATGCGGAGACACAGTACTTC.

This clone showed up many times. The gene calls are TRBV20-1 and TRBJ1-2; D might be TRBD1 (6 bases). Trimming took 2 bases from V and 8 from J, leaving 18 bases between them. CDR1 DFQATT and CDR2 SNEGSKA come from the germline V gene (reference sequence). The CDR3 length is 14 residues. The CDR3 spells CSARSDRRSQGYTF. The CDR3, as DNA: TGCAGTGCTAGATCGGACAGAAGGTCTCAGGGCTACACCTTC.

This clone was seen a few times. CDR3 DNA sequence: TGTGCCAGCAGCCAACCCTCTCCGGGAGGCGCAGATACGCAGTATTTT. Translated, it gives CASSQPSPGGADTQYF. This chain connects TRBV4-2 to TRBJ2-3, with 7 bases that match TRBD2. The CDR3 covers 16 residues. Per germline, CDR1 LGHNA and CDR2 YNFKEQ. The V and J ends lost 2 bases and 4 bases, in that order; junction bases with no gene match: 9.